This entry lists 6 T cell receptor beta chains sequenced from one sample in a study of CXCR3-negative and CXCR3-positive naive CD8 T cells (dated by TCRdb to about 2019). The sequencing machine was a NextSeq 550. The Human TCR Profiling Kit (MiLaboratory) was used to prepare UMI-labeled 5' RACE TRB cDNA libraries. TCRdb reprocessed the sequencing reads and holds a single record per CDR3 protein sequence, with no DNA. The table kept for this sample lists about 24,000 distinct CDR3 sequences. 4% of the sample lies in the top ten. Input material: naive CXCR3- CD8+ T cells from blood. The sample's cell subset or site label, decoded: CD45RO-CCR7+CD27+CD95- naive CD8+ T cells lacking CXCR3 (TNR3-). The receptors come from a human donor in good health. Some clones in this sample may be carry-over from other donors' samples.

The chain joins TRBV4-3 to TRBJ2-7. Germline V lookup: CDR1 LGHNA, CDR2 YSLEER. The CDR3 runs 16 residues. This CDR3 reads CASSQGTSMSSYEQYF.

CDR3 amino acids: CATSEGQFYEQYF. The chain couples TRBV24-1 to TRBJ2-7; TCRdb's assignment of TRBD1 cannot be checked, as there is no DNA. The CDR3 loop spans 13 amino acids. The germline gives CDR1 KGHDR, CDR2 SFDVKD.

This chain joins TRBV7-9 and TRBJ2-7; the TCRdb call, TRBD1, lacks DNA for checking. The CDR3 contains 15 residues. Germline V gene data show CDR1 as SEHNR and CDR2 as FQNEAQ (reference sequence). CDR3 residues: CASSLVQAGSYEQYF.

The rearrangement joins TRBV7-9 to TRBJ1-1; TCRdb picks TRBD1, but there is no DNA to check that call. The CDR3 totals 16 residues. Germline V gene data show CDR1 as SEHNR and CDR2 as FQNEAQ (reference sequence). This CDR3 is CASSTKPTDMNTEAFF.

CDR3 sequence reads: CASSFHLEGGNPYEQYF. The V and J genes are TRBV7-2 and TRBJ2-7; TCRdb selects TRBD1, and the lack of DNA leaves this call unchecked. Germline V gene lookup returns CDR1 SGHTA and CDR2 FQGNSA. This CDR3 comprises 17 residues.

The chain has TRBV19 and TRBJ2-1; TCRdb's D gene call, TRBD1, goes unchecked for lack of DNA. CDR3 size: 13 residues. Germline CDR1 LNHDA, CDR2 SQIVND (reference sequence). The CDR3 reads CASTSTGPNEQLF.